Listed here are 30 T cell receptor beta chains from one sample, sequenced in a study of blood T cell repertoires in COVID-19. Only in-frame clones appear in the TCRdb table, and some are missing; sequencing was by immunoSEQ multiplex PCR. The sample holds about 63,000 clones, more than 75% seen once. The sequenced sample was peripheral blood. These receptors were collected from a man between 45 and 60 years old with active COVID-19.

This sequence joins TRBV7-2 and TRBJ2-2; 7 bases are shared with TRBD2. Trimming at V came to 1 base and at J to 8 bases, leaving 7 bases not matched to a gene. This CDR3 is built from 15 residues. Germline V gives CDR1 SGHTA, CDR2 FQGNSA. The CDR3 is CASSLGGTTGGELFF. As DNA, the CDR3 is TGTGCCAGCAGCTTAGGGGGGACTACCGGTGGGGAGCTGTTTTTT. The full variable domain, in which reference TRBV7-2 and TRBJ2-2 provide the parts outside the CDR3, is GAGVSQSPSNKVTEKGKDVELRCDPISGHTALYWYRQSLGQGLEFLIYFQGNSAPDKSGLPSDRFSAERTGGSVSTLTIQRTQQEDSAVYLCASSLGGTTGGELFFGEGSRLTVL.

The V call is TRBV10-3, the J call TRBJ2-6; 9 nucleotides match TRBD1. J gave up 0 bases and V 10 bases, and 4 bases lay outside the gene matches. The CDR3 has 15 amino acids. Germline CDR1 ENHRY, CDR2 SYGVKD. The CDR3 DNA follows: TGTGCCACCGGACAGGGGTCCTCTGGGGCCAACGTCCTGACTTTC. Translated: CATGQGSSGANVLTF.

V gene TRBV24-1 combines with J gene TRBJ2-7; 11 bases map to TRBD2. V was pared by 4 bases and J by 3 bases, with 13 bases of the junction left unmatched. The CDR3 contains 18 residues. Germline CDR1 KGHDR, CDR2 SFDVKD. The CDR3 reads CATSDHGLAGYGIYEQYF. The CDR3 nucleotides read TGTGCCACCAGTGACCACGGACTAGCGGGCTATGGGATCTACGAGCAGTACTTC.

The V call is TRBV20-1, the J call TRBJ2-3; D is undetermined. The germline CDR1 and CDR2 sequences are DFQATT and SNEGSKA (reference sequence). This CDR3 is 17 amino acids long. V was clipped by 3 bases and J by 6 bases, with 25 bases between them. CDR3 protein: CSASWLKANSRLDTQYF. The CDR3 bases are TGCAGTGCTAGTTGGTTAAAGGCTAATAGCAGACTGGATACGCAGTATTTT.

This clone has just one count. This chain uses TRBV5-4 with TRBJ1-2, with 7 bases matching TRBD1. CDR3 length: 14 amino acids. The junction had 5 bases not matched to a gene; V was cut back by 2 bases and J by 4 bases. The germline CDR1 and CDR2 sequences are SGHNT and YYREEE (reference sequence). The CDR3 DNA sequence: TGTGCCAGCAGCTTAGGACAGGAAAGCTATGGCTACACCTTC. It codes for CASSLGQESYGYTF.

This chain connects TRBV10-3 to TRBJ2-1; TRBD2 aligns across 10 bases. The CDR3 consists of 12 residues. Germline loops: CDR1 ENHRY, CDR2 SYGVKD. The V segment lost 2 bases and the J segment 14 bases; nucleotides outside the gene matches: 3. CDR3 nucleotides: TGTGCCATCAGTGAGGGAAGCGGGAGGGAGTTCTTC. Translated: CAISEGSGREFF.

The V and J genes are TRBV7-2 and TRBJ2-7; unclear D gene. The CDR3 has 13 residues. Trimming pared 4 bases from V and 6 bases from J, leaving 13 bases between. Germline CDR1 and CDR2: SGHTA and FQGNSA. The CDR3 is CASSSAVAGEQYF. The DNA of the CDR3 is TGTGCCAGCAGCTCCGCCGTAGCTGGCGAGCAGTACTTC.

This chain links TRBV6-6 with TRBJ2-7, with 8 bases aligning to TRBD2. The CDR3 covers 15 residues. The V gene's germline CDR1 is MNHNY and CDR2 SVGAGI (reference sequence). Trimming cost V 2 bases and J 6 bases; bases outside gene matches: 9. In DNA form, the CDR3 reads TGTGCCAGCAGTTACGGGGTAGCGGGATTAATCGAGCAGTACTTC. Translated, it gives CASSYGVAGLIEQYF.

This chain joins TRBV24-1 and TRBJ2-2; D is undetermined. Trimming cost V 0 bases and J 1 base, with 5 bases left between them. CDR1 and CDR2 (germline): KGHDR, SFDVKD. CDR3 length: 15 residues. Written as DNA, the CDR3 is TGTGCCACCAGTGATTTGGGCAGGAACACCGGGGAGCTGTTTTTT. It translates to CATSDLGRNTGELFF.

This chain's CDR3 is CASSRRDRVYTEAFF. CDR3 DNA: TGTGCCAGCAGTAGAAGGGACAGGGTCTACACTGAAGCTTTCTTT. This chain connects TRBV28 to TRBJ1-1; 9 positions agree with TRBD1. Trimming at V came to 5 bases and at J to 3 bases, leaving 7 bases not matched to a gene. CDR1 is MDHEN, CDR2 SYDVKM, per germline. The CDR3 sequence is 15 residues long.

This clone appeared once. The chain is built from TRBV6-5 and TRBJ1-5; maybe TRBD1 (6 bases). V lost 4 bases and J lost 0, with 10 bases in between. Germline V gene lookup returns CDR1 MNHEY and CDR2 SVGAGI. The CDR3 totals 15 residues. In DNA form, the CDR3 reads TGTGCCAGCAGTTCAGGGGAAGGTAGCAATCAGCCCCAGCATTTT. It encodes CASSSGEGSNQPQHF.

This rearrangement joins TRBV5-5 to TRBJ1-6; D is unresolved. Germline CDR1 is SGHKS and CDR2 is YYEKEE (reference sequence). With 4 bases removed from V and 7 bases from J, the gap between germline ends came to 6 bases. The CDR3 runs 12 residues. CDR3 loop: CASSLLNSPLHF. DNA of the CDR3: TGTGCCAGCAGCCTCCTAAATTCACCCCTCCACTTT.

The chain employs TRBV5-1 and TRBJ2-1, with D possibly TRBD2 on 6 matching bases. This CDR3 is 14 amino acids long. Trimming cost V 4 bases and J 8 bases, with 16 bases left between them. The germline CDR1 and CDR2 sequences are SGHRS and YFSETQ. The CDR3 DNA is TGCGCCAGCAGCCCCCGGGACTTTCTGGATGAGCAGTTCTTC. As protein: CASSPRDFLDEQFF.

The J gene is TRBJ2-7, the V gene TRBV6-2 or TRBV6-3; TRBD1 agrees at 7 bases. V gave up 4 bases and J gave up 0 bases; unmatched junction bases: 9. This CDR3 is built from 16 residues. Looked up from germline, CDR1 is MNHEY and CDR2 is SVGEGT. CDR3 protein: CASSSNRGRGSYEQYF. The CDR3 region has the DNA TGTGCCAGCAGTTCCAACAGGGGCCGGGGCTCCTACGAGCAGTACTTC.

The CDR3, as DNA: TGTGCCACCCCACGAGGCTGGGGGGATTATGGCTACACCTTC. Protein sequence: CATPRGWGDYGYTF. This chain uses TRBV5-8 with TRBJ1-2; a possible D gene is TRBD1 (5 bases). The germline V gene encodes CDR1 SGHTS and CDR2 YDEGEE. The CDR3 extends over 14 amino acids. Trimming cost V 9 bases and J 5 bases, with 20 bases left between them. Full variable domain (outside the CDR3, taken from reference TRBV5-8 and TRBJ1-2): EAGVTQSPTHLIKTRGQQATLRCSPISGHTSVYWYQQALGLGLQFLLWYDEGEERNRGNFPPRFSGRQFPNYSSELNVNALELEDSALYLCATPRGWGDYGYTFGSGTRLTVV.

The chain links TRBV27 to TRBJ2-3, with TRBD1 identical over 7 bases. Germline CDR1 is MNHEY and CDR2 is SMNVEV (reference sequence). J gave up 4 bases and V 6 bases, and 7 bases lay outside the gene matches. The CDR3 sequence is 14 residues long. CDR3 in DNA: TGTGCCAGCAGGAGACAGGGTTGGGCAGATACGCAGTATTTT. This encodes CASRRQGWADTQYF.

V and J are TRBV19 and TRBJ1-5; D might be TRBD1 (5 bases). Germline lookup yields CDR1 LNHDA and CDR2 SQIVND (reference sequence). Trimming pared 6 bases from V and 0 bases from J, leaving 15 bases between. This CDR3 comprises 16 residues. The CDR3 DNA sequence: TGTGCCAGTAGCCCACGTCGGGGGAGTAGCAATCAGCCCCAGCATTTT. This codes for CASSPRRGSSNQPQHF.

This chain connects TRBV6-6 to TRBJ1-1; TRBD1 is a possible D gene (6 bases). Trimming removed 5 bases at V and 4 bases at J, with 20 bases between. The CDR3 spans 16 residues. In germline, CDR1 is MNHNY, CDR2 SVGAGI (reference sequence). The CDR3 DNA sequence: TGTGCCAGCAGTCTCCCCGCGGGGGGCGCGGGCACTGAAGCTTTCTTT. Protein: CASSLPAGGAGTEAFF.

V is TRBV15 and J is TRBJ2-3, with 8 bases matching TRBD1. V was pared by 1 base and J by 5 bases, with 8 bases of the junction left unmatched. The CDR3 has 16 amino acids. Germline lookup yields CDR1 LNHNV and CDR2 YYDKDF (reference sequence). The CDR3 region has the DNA TGTGCCACCAGCAGAGTCCTTGGGACAGGACAAGATACGCAGTATTTT. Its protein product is CATSRVLGTGQDTQYF.

As DNA, the CDR3 is TGTGCCAGCTCACCAATTCGGGGGGAAAACACTGAAGCTTTCTTT. It codes for CASSPIRGENTEAFF. This rearrangement joins TRBV18 to TRBJ1-1; maybe TRBD1 (5 bases). Trimming stripped 2 bases from V and 2 bases from J, with 12 bases between. Germline CDR1 KGHSH, CDR2 LQKENI. The CDR3 contains 15 residues.

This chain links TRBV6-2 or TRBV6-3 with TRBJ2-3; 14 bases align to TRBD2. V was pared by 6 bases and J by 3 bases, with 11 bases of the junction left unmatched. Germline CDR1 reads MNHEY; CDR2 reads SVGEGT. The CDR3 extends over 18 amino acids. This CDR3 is CASSRRLAGGRGTDTQYF. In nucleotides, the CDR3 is TGTGCCAGCAGCCGCCGACTAGCGGGAGGGCGAGGAACAGATACGCAGTATTTT.

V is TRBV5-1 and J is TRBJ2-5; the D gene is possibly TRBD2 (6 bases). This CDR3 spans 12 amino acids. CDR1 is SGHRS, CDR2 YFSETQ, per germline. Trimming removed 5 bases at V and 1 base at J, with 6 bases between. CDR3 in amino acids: CASRGLQETQYF. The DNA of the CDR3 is TGCGCCAGCAGGGGACTCCAAGAGACCCAGTACTTC. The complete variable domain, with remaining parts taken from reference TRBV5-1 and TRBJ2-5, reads KAGVTQTPRYLIKTRGQQVTLSCSPISGHRSVSWYQQTPGQGLQFLFEYFSETQRNKGNFPGRFSGRQFSNSRSEMNVSTLELGDSALYLCASRGLQETQYFGPGTRLLVL.

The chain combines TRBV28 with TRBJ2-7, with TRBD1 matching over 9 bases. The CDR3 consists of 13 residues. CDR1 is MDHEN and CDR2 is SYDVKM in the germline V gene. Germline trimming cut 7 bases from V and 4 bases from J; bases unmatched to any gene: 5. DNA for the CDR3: TGTGCCAGCATGGGGACAGGGAAATACGAGCAGTACTTC. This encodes CASMGTGKYEQYF.

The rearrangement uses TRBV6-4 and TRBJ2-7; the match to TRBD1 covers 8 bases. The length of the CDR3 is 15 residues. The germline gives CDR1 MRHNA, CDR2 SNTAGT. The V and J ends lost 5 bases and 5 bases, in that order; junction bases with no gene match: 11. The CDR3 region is CASSPLDRGPHEQYF. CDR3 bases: TGTGCCAGCAGTCCTCTCGACAGGGGCCCCCACGAGCAGTACTTC.

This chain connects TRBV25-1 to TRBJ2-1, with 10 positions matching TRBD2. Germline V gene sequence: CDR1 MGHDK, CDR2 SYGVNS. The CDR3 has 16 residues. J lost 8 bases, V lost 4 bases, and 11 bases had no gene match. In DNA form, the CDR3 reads TGTGCCAGCAGTGGTGGCCCTAGCGGGAGACGGCATGAGCAGTTCTTC. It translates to CASSGGPSGRRHEQFF.

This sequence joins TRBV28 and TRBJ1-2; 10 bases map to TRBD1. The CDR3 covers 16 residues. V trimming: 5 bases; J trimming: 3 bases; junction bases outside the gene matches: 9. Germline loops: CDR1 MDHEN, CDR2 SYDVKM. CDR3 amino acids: CASSKTRDRGYYGYTF. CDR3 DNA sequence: TGTGCCAGCAGTAAGACCCGGGACAGGGGTTACTATGGCTACACCTTC.

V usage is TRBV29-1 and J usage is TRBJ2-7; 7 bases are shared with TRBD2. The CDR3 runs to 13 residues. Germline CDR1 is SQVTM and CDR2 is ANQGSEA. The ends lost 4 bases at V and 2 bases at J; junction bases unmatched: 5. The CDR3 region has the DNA TGCAGCGTTGCCGTCGGGAGGCCCTACGAGCAGTACTTC. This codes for CSVAVGRPYEQYF.

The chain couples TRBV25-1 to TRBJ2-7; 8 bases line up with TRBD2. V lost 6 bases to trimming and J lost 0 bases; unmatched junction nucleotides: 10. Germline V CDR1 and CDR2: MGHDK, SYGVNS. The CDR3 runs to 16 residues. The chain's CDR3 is CASSAPWREVSYEQYF. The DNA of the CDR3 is TGTGCCAGCAGCGCGCCTTGGCGGGAGGTCTCCTACGAGCAGTACTTC.

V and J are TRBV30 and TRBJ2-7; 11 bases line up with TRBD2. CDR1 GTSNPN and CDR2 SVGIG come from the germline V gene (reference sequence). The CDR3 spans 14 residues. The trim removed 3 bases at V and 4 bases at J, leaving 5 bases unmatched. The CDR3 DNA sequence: TGTGCCTGGAGCCCGGGACTAGCGGATTACGAGCAGTACTTC. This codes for CAWSPGLADYEQYF.

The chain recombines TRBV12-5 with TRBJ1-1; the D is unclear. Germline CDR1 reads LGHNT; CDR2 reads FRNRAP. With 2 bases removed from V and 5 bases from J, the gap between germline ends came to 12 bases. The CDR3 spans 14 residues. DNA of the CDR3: TGTGCTAGTGGTTTGCCCACCAGTGGTACTGAAGCTTTCTTT. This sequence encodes CASGLPTSGTEAFF.